Following are 5 T cell receptor beta chains from one sample sequenced in a study of PD-1 blockade in classical Hodgkin lymphoma. Sequencing was performed with immunoSEQ multiplex PCR; in TCRdb, only in-frame clones are kept and a portion is missing. The data show around 21,000 clones, with 74% seen just once and over 20% held by the top ten. All the patients suffered relapse after autologous stem cell transplantation, and brentuximab vedotin exposure differed. The sample consisted of peripheral blood mononuclear cells (PBMCs), taken at baseline. Receptors originate from a human donor with classical Hodgkin lymphoma.

This chain uses TRBV5-3 with TRBJ1-1; D is unclear. TRBV5-3 has ORF status, its function being uncertain. Trimming shortened V by 3 bases and J by 8 bases, and 23 bases separated the two germline ends. The CDR3 spans 16 residues. This CDR3 reads CARSYFGEQDVTEAFF. The CDR3 bases are TGTGCCAGAAGCTACTTCGGAGAGCAGGACGTAACCGAAGCTTTCTTT.

The chain combines TRBV7-9 with TRBJ1-2; 9 positions match TRBD1. Germline V gives CDR1 SEHNR, CDR2 FQNEAQ (reference sequence). The CDR3 has 15 amino acids. V shed 4 bases and J 2 bases; nucleotides not matched to a gene: 5. The DNA for the CDR3 is TGTGCCAGCAGCTCTCCCGGGACAGGGAACTATGGCTACACCTTC. It encodes CASSSPGTGNYGYTF. The whole variable domain, remainder taken from reference TRBV7-9 and TRBJ1-2, is DTGVSQNPRHKITKRGQNVTFRCDPISEHNRLYWYRQTLGQGPEFLTYFQNEAQLEKSRLLSDRFSAERPKGSFSTLEIQRTEQGDSAMYLCASSSPGTGNYGYTFGSGTRLTVV.

The chain couples TRBV10-3 to TRBJ2-2; D is ambiguous. Germline V gene sequence: CDR1 ENHRY, CDR2 SYGVKD. The CDR3 runs to 13 residues. Trimming took off 2 bases at V and 0 bases at J, with 1 base between the two ends. CDR3 DNA sequence: TGTGCCATCAGTGAGCCGAACACCGGGGAGCTGTTTTTT. Encoded protein: CAISEPNTGELFF.

This clone has a single count. V is TRBV10-3 and J is TRBJ2-7, with a possible D match to TRBD2 (5 bases). The CDR3 has 15 residues. Germline CDR1 is ENHRY and CDR2 is SYGVKD. V lost 0 bases and J 7 bases, leaving 16 bases between the germline ends. The CDR3, as DNA: TGTGCCATCAGTGAGTCCAGCGGAGGTTGGGGAGAGCAGTACTTC. Translation gives CAISESSGGWGEQYF.

Comments on this clone: A much larger clonotype is one base distant, so this may be a read error. The rearrangement uses TRBV28 and TRBJ2-2, with D hard to call. Deletions cut 6 bases from V and 6 bases from J, with 2 bases between. The CDR3 has 10 amino acids. Germline-derived CDR1 and CDR2 are MDHEN and SYDVKM. In DNA, the CDR3 is TGTGCCAGCAGCTCCGGGGAGCTGTTTTTT. Its translation: CASSSGELFF.